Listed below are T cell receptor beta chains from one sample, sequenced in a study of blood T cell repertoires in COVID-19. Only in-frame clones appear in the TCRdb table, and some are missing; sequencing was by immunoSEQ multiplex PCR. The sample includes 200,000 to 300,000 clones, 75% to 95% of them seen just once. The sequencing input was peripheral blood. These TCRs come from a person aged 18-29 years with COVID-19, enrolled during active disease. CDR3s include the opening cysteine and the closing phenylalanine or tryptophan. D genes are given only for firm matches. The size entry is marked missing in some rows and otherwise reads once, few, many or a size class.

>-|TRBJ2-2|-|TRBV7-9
TGTGCCAGCGGAGCGACAGCCCTGTTTTTT
CASGATALFF
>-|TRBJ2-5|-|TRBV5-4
TGTGCCAGCAGCTTGACTGGGGGCGAGACCCAGTACTTC
CASSLTGGETQYF
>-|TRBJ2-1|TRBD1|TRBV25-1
TGTGCCAGCAGTGAGCGTCACCGGGACAGGGATTTCAATGAGCAGTTCTTC
CASSERHRDRDFNEQFF
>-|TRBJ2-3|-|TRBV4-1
TGCGCCAGCAGCCAAGTCGTTCCTAGCCTCCTTAGCACAGATACGCAGTATTTT
CASSQVVPSLLSTDTQYF
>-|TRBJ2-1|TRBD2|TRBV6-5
TGTGCCAGCAATCCTAGCGGGAGTTACAATGAGCAGTTCTTC
CASNPSGSYNEQFF
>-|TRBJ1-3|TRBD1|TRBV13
TGTGCCAGCAGCTTAGGTTCGGGACAGGAGGTAAACACCATATATTTT
CASSLGSGQEVNTIYF
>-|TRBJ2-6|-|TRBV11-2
TGTGCCAGCAGCCCAAGCGACGGGTTTCTGGCTGGGGCCAACGTCCTGACTTTC
CASSPSDGFLAGANVLTF
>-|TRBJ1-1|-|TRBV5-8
TGTGCCAGCAGCTTAAACAGTGAGGCTTTCTTT
CASSLNSEAFF
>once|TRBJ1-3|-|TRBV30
TGTGCCTGGAGCGTATCTGGAAACACCATATATTTT
CAWSVSGNTIYF
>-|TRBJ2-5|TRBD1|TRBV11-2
TGTGCCAGCGGCGGGGACTCGACAGGGGTGGATGAGACCCAGTACTTC
CASGGDSTGVDETQYF
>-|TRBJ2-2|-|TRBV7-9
TGTGCCAGCAGCTTGAGCGGTACGAACACCGGGGAGCTGTTTTTT
CASSLSGTNTGELFF
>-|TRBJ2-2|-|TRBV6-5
TGTGCCAGCAGGGCTGCGGGGAACACCGGGGAGCTGTTTTTT
CASRAAGNTGELFF
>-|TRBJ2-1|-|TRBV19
TGTGCCAGCAGTAGCGGATTCACTAATGAGCAGTTCTTC
CASSSGFTNEQFF
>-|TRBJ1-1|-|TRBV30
TGTGCCTGGAGTGTTACACAGAACACTGAAGCTTTCTTT
CAWSVTQNTEAFF
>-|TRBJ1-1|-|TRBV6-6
TGTGCCAGCAGTTACTCTGAAACTAACACTGAAGCTTTCTTT
CASSYSETNTEAFF
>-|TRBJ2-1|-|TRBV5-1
TGCGCCAGCAGCTTGGGGTCTAGCGAATACAATGAGCAGTTCTTC
CASSLGSSEYNEQFF
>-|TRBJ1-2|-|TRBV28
TGTGCCAGCAGTTTAGGTCCAGGGATGAGCTATGGCTACACCTTC
CASSLGPGMSYGYTF
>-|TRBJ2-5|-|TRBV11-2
TGTGCCAGCCTCGGGATCCAAGAGACCCAGTACTTC
CASLGIQETQYF
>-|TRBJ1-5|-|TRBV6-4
TGTGCCAGCAGCCCGGACGGGGGGCTTACGGGGCCCCAGCATTTT
CASSPDGGLTGPQHF
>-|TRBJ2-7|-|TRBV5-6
TGTGCCAGCAGCTTGGGCGGTTTGGACGAGCAGTACTTC
CASSLGGLDEQYF
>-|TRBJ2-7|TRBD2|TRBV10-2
TGCGCCAGCAGTGGACTAGCGGGAGGTATCTCCTACGAGCAGTACTTC
CASSGLAGGISYEQYF
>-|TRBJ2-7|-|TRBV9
TGTGCCAGCAGCGTAGAAGGGGCCGGTCAGCAGTACTTC
CASSVEGAGQQYF
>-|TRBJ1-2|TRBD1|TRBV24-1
TGTGCCACCAGTGACCCCTTCCGACAGGGAGACTATGGCTACACCTTC
CATSDPFRQGDYGYTF
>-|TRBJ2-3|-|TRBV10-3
TGTGCCATCAGTCGGCTCGAAGGGGGGGCAGGCGCAGATACGCAGTATTTT
CAISRLEGGAGADTQYF
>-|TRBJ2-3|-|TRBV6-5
TGTGCCAGCCGTCGGGACACACTCACAGATACGCAGTATTTT
CASRRDTLTDTQYF
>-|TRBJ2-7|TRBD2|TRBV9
TGTGCCAGCAGCGCCCTTAACGGGACTAGCGGCTACGAGCAGTACTTC
CASSALNGTSGYEQYF
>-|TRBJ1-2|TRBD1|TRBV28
TGTGCCAGCAGCACCGGACAGGGGGTACATGGCTACACCTTC
CASSTGQGVHGYTF
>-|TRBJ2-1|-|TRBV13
TGTGCCAGCAGCTTCGGTAGAAACAATGAGCAGTTCTTC
CASSFGRNNEQFF
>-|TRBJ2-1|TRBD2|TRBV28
TGTGCCAGCAGTGCCCCCGGGAGGACCACCTACAATGAGCAGTTCTTC
CASSAPGRTTYNEQFF
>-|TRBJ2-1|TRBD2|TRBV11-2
TGTGCCAGCAGCTTAGTTCGCGGGAGGATCGATGAGCAGTTCTTC
CASSLVRGRIDEQFF
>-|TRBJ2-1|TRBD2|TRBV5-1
TGCGCCAGCAGCTTGGGACTAGCGGGAGCCTACAATGAGCAGTTCTTC
CASSLGLAGAYNEQFF
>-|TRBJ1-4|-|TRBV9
TGTGCCAGCAGCGTAGGAACGGGGAATCTGTTTTTT
CASSVGTGNLFF
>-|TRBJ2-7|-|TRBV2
TGTGCCAGCAAACGGGGTCCTCCCTACGAGCAGTACTTC
CASKRGPPYEQYF
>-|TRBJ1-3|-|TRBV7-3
TGTGCCAGCAGCTTAGGGCCCTCCAGCGGGAACACCATATATTTT
CASSLGPSSGNTIYF
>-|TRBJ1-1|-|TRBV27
TGTGCCAGCAGTTCGGGACTGTCCGCGTCAGCTTTCTTT
CASSSGLSASAFF
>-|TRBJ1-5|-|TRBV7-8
TGTGCCAGCAGCTTATGGACACAGACTGGCAATCAGCCCCAGCATTTT
CASSLWTQTGNQPQHF
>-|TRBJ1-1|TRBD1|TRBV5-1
TGCGCCAGCAGCCCGGGACAGGGCACTGAAGCTTTCTTT
CASSPGQGTEAFF
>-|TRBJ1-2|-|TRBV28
TGTGCCAGCAGGCCACTACAGGGTAGTGCCTGGGGCTACACCTTC
CASRPLQGSAWGYTF
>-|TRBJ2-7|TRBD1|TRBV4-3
TGCGCCAGCAGCCAAGCAGATCCAGACAGGGGGACCTACGAGCAGTACTTC
CASSQADPDRGTYEQYF
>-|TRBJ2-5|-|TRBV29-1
TGCAGCGTTGAATCCGGGTATACCCAGTACTTC
CSVESGYTQYF